Shown below are 12 T cell receptor beta chains from a single sample sequenced in a study of blood T cell repertoires in COVID-19. Using immunoSEQ multiplex PCR, the repertoire was profiled, and TCRdb retains in-frame clones only, with some absent. The sample lists roughly 160,000 clones, 75% to 85% occurring once. The specimen sequenced was peripheral blood. Receptor source: a woman aged 60-75 years with COVID-19, enrolled during active disease.

The chain has TRBV6-5 and TRBJ1-2, with D possibly matching TRBD1 (5 bases). The germline gives CDR1 MNHEY, CDR2 SVGAGI. The CDR3 totals 13 residues. Trimming shortened V by 6 bases and J by 3 bases, and 11 bases separated the two germline ends. Written as DNA, the CDR3 is TGTGCCAGCAGGGTCTTAGGGGACTATGGCTACACCTTC. This sequence encodes CASRVLGDYGYTF.

The chain recombines TRBV7-3 with TRBJ2-7; 7 nucleotides match TRBD1. Germline CDR1 and CDR2: SGHTA and FQGTGA. This CDR3 has 14 residues. V was clipped by 5 bases and J by 3 bases; unmatched bases: 7. The CDR3 DNA reads as TGTGCCAGCAGCCCGGGACAGTCCGGCTACGAGCAGTACTTC. It encodes CASSPGQSGYEQYF.

V and J are TRBV6-5 and TRBJ2-7, with D perhaps matching TRBD1 (5 bases). Germline V gene data show CDR1 as MNHEY and CDR2 as SVGAGI. The CDR3 covers 15 residues. Between the trimmed V and J ends, which lost 7 bases and 5 bases, there was a span of 21 bases. CDR3 in DNA: TGTGCCAGCAACACCGACAGCCCTCCAGACGACGAGCAGTACTTC. Translating it yields CASNTDSPPDDEQYF.

The chain links TRBV7-9 to TRBJ2-2, with D possibly matching TRBD1 (5 bases). Germline lookup yields CDR1 SEHNR and CDR2 FQNEAQ (reference sequence). Between the trimmed V and J ends, which lost 6 bases and 5 bases, there was a span of 13 bases. CDR3 size: 14 residues. CDR3 coding DNA: TGTGCCAGCAGGGACACCAAGGGTACCGGGGAGCTGTTTTTT. Protein: CASRDTKGTGELFF.

This chain joins TRBV2 and TRBJ1-6, with TRBD1 as a possible D gene (5 bases). Trimming cost V 6 bases and J 0 bases, with 15 bases left between them. The germline CDR1 and CDR2 sequences are SNHLY and FYNNEI. The CDR3 is 17 residues long. The CDR3 DNA follows: TGTGCCAGCAGCCACCGACAGAAATACTCCTATAATTCACCCCTCCACTTT. This sequence encodes CASSHRQKYSYNSPLHF.

The CDR3 protein is CASSSLSAGVETQYF. The CDR3 region has the DNA TGTGCCAGCAGCTCTTTATCGGCGGGGGTAGAGACCCAGTACTTC. The chain recombines TRBV5-6 with TRBJ2-5; TRBD2 aligns across 7 bases. From germline, CDR1 is SGHDT and CDR2 YYEEEE. CDR3 length: 15 amino acids. Trimming removed 3 bases from V and 4 bases from J; junction bases left unmatched: 9.

CDR3 coding DNA: TGTGCCAGCAGCCTTACCGGGACAGGGGTCTACAATGAGCAGTTCTTC. As protein: CASSLTGTGVYNEQFF. This chain links TRBV9 with TRBJ2-1; 10 positions match TRBD1. Germline CDR1 SGDLS, CDR2 YYNGEE. The CDR3 has 16 residues. V lost 4 bases, J lost 3 bases, and 7 bases stayed unmatched.

V and J are TRBV24-1 and TRBJ2-3; 10 nucleotides agree with TRBD1. CDR1 and CDR2 (germline): KGHDR, SFDVKD. The CDR3 length is 16 residues. Germline trimming cut 4 bases from V and 4 bases from J; bases unmatched to any gene: 7. The CDR3 nucleotides are TGTGCCACCAGTGACACCGGGACAGGGGAGCCAGATACGCAGTATTTT. This codes for CATSDTGTGEPDTQYF.

This chain joins TRBV29-1 and TRBJ1-1; perhaps TRBD1 as D (6 bases). Germline values: CDR1 SQVTM, CDR2 ANQGSEA. V lost 4 bases, J lost 6 bases, and 9 bases lay in between. The CDR3 loop spans 11 amino acids. The CDR3 protein is CSVARGAEAFF. DNA for the CDR3: TGCAGCGTTGCCAGGGGAGCTGAAGCTTTCTTT.

The genes are TRBV7-3 and TRBJ2-1; TRBD1 is a possible D gene (5 bases). Deletions cut 0 bases from V and 4 bases from J, with 13 bases between. CDR3 length: 16 residues. From germline, CDR1 is SGHTA and CDR2 FQGTGA. CDR3 amino acids: CASSLTGARLYNEQFF. As DNA, the CDR3 is TGTGCCAGCAGCTTAACAGGGGCGAGGTTGTACAATGAGCAGTTCTTC.

The DNA for the CDR3 is TGCGCCAGCAGCTTCCGGCAGGGGTTAACTGAAGCTTTCTTT. Translation: CASSFRQGLTEAFF. The V and J genes are TRBV5-1 and TRBJ1-1, with D possibly being TRBD1 (6 bases). Per the germline V gene, CDR1 is SGHRS and CDR2 is YFSETQ. The V end lost 2 bases, the J end lost 5 bases, and 13 bases lay between the germline ends. The CDR3 is 14 amino acids. Complete variable domain (other parts from reference TRBV5-1 and TRBJ1-1): KAGVTQTPRYLIKTRGQQVTLSCSPISGHRSVSWYQQTPGQGLQFLFEYFSETQRNKGNFPGRFSGRQFSNSRSEMNVSTLELGDSALYLCASSFRQGLTEAFFGQGTRLTVV.

This clone has more than one count but fewer than ten. This chain links TRBV4-1 with TRBJ2-2; the D gene is possibly TRBD1 (6 bases). Trimming removed 1 base from V and 2 bases from J, with 11 bases in between. CDR3 length equals 16 residues. Germline V gene lookup returns CDR1 MGHRA and CDR2 YSYEKL. The CDR3 DNA follows: TGCGCCAGCAGCCAAGTGGGCAGGGGTAACACCGGGGAGCTGTTTTTT. This sequence encodes CASSQVGRGNTGELFF.